This T cell receptor (beta chain) was retrieved from a study of blood T cell repertoires in COVID-19. Cohort placement rested on clinical history that participants reported themselves. Profiling relied on immunoSEQ multiplex PCR, and the TCRdb table lists in-frame clones only, not all of them. The sample records hundreds of thousands of clones, 75% to 90% being singletons. Germline loops: CDR1 LNHDA, CDR2 SQIVND (reference sequence). CDR3 size: 14 residues. V shed 3 bases, J shed 7 bases, and the junction held 1 base outside the gene matches. J is TRBJ2-4 and V is TRBV19; 12 bases line up with TRBD1. What was sequenced was PBMCs or T cells enriched from blood (not recorded which). The sequence was obtained from a man younger than 45 who had recovered from COVID-19. For the CDR3, the DNA is TGTGCCAGTAGTATGGGACAGGGGGCGAACATTCAGTACTTC. Protein: CASSMGQGANIQYF.